The clone carrying this T cell receptor beta chain was seen at least ten times. The antigen is not known. The germline V gene has CDR1 LNHDA and CDR2 SQIVND (reference sequence). The CDR3 is 15 amino acids. Trimming took 7 bases from V and 4 from J; bases not matched to a gene: 12. Each CDR3 protein gets one entry after TCRdb re-called the reads with MiXCR. The profile shows some 180,000 distinct CDR3 sequences, roughly 9% of them singletons. These data belong to a study of T cell repertoires in cytomegalovirus infection. Study-level background: The public TCR beta signatures pointed to both CMV infection and matching HLA type. General study findings and limits: CMV-specific HLA-C-restricted TCR beta clonotypes dominated the ex vivo response. Accumulated public TCR beta family frequency recognized individuals carrying CMV together with the relevant HLA.

This TCR derives from a human donor in good health (CMV status not recorded). Some clones in this sample may be carry-over from other donors' samples. The rearrangement links TRBV19 to TRBJ1-1; 7 bases match TRBD1. The sequenced sample was PBMCs. The CDR3: CASTLNSAGGTEAFF. CDR3 sequence (DNA): TGTGCCAGTACCCTAAACTCGGCAGGGGGCACTGAAGCTTTCTTT.